The T cell receptor beta chain described here comes from a study of vaccination and CD4 T cells after COVID-19. From germline, CDR1 is SGDLS and CDR2 YYNGEE. There are 15 residues in the CDR3. V lost 0 bases to trimming and J lost 2 bases, with 11 bases between them. Sequencing of cultured CD4+ T cell DNA used the Oncomine TCR Beta short-read assay. One entry per CDR3 protein, called by TCRdb with MiXCR from the PCR reads. Here the sample spans more than 10,000 distinct CDR3 sequences, around a third being singletons. This clonotype has a handful of counts. Antigen: not known. Treatment defined: approximately 9-day PBMC culture with coronavirus spike peptide pools or control peptides (ViraFEST assay). ViraFEST used peptide pools to expand antigen-specific T cells, then sequenced TCRs. Half-medium replacement with fresh IL-2 medium took place on days 3 and 7.

This chain uses TRBV9 with TRBJ1-2; possible D gene TRBD1, 6 bases. The specimen comprised CD4+ T cells from blood, cultured in vitro, sampled after SARS-CoV-2 vaccination. This TCR came from a human donor who had recovered from COVID-19. CDR3 sequence (DNA): TGTGCCAGCAGCGTAGCGGGGCAGGGGAACTATGGCTACACCTTC. Protein product: CASSVAGQGNYGYTF.